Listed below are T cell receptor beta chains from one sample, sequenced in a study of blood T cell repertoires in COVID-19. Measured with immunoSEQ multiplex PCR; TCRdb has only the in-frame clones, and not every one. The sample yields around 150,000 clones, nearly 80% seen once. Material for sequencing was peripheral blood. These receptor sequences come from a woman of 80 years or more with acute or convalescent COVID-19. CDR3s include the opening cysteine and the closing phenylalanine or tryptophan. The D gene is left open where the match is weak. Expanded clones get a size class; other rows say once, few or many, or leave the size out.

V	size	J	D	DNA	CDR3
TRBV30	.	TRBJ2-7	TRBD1	TGTGCCTGGAGGGCCCTACTTGGGACAGGCCAATCCTACGAGCAGTACTTC	CAWRALLGTGQSYEQYF
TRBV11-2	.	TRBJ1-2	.	TGTGCCAGCAGCTTTGAATCGAACGGTTACTATGGCTACACCTTC	CASSFESNGYYGYTF
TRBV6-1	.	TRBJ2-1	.	TGTGCCAGCAGTGACAGAGGGTACAATGAGCAGTTCTTC	CASSDRGYNEQFF
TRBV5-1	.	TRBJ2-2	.	TGCGCCAGCAGCCCACCGGGACTTCCTACCGGGGAGCTGTTTTTT	CASSPPGLPTGELFF
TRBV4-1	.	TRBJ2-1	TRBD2	TGCGCCAGCAGCCAAGTACCTCCCGGGTGGGGGACTAGCGGGTACAATGAGCAGTTCTTC	CASSQVPPGWGTSGYNEQFF
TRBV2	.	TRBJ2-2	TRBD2	TGTGCCAGCAGTGGTCTAGCGGGGAACACCGGGGAGCTGTTTTTT	CASSGLAGNTGELFF
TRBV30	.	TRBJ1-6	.	TGTGCCTGGAGTGTCGGGTTCGCTTCACCCCTCCACTTT	CAWSVGFASPLHF
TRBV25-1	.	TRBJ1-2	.	TGTGCCAGCAGCTCCCGGGGATCTGAGGGCTACACCTTC	CASSSRGSEGYTF
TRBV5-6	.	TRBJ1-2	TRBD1	TGTGCCAGCAGCTTGGACCGGGGACAGGGAAACTATGGCTACACCTTC	CASSLDRGQGNYGYTF
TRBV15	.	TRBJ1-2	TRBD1	TGTGCCACCAGCAGAGGGGGGACAGCTAACTATGGCTACACCTTC	CATSRGGTANYGYTF
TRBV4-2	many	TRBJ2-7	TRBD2	TGTGCCAGCAGCCACCTAGGGACTAGCGGACGATACGAGCAGTACTTC	CASSHLGTSGRYEQYF
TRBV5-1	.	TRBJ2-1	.	TGCGCCAGCAGCTTGGGCGGGATATCCTACAATGAGCAGTTCTTC	CASSLGGISYNEQFF
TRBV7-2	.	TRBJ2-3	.	TGTGCCAGCAGCCCTAGAAGGGGGTTCCGGGATACGCAGTATTTT	CASSPRRGFRDTQYF
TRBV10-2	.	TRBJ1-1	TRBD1	TGCGCCAGCAGCCCGGACAGGCCGGCAGTGGCTTTCTTT	CASSPDRPAVAFF
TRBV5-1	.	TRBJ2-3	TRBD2	TGCGCCAGCAGAACGACTAGCCACACAGATACGCAGTATTTT	CASRTTSHTDTQYF
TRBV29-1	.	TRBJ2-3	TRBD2	TGCAGCGGCCAGGGACTAGCGGCAGATACGCAGTATTTT	CSGQGLAADTQYF
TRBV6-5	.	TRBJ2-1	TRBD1	TGTGCCAGCAGGACTGACAGGGGTTTTAATGAGCAGTTCTTC	CASRTDRGFNEQFF
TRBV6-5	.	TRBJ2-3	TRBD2	TGTGCCAGCAGTTACCAAGCGGGGATAGCAGATACGCAGTATTTT	CASSYQAGIADTQYF
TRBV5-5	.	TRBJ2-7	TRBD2	TGTGCCAGCAGCTTGGCGTTCGTGACTAGCGGGAACTCATTCCTACGAGAACAGTACTTC	CASSLAFVTSGNSFLREQYF
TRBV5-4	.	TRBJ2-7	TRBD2	TGTGCCAGCAGCCCGGGGGGGGCTTATGGGTACGAGCAGTACTTC	CASSPGGAYGYEQYF
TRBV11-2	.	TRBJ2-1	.	TGTGCCAGCAGCTATACGGTGGGGGGTTTGACCAATGAGCAGTTCTTC	CASSYTVGGLTNEQFF
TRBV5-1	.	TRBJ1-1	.	TGCGCCAGCAATCTCGGCGGAAGGGGCACTGAAGCTTTCTTT	CASNLGGRGTEAFF
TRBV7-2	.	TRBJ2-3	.	TGTGCCAGCAGCTTAGCTTACACAGATACGCAGTATTTT	CASSLAYTDTQYF
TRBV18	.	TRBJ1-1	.	TGTGCCAGCTCATACCCGGGGAACACTGAAGCTTTCTTT	CASSYPGNTEAFF
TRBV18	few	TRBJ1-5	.	TGTGCCAGCTCACCGGGGCAGGGTGGCCAGCCCCAGCATTTT	CASSPGQGGQPQHF
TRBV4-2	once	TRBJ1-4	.	TGTGCCAGCAGCCTCGGACAGTCAAATGAAAAACTGTTTTTT	CASSLGQSNEKLFF
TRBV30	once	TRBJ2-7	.	TGTGCCTGGAGTCCCCCCGGACAGAGCTCCTACGAGCAGTACTTC	CAWSPPGQSSYEQYF
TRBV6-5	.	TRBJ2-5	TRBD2	TGTGCCAGCAGTGACTCTAGCGGGCGAAAGGAGACCCAGTACTTC	CASSDSSGRKETQYF
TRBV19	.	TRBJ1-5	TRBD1	TGTGCCACCATTGACAGGGCTTTGAATCAGCCCCAGCATTTT	CATIDRALNQPQHF
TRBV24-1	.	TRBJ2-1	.	TGTGCCACCAGCCAGTCCAGGGCCTACAATGAGCAGTTCTTC	CATSQSRAYNEQFF
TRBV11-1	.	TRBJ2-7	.	TGTGCCAGCAGCTTGGGGGGACTCGCCTACGAGCAGTACTTC	CASSLGGLAYEQYF
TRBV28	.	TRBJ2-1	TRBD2	TGTGCCAGCAGTGGCGGGCTAGCGGGAAAGCAGTTCTTC	CASSGGLAGKQFF
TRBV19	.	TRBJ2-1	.	TGTGCCAGTAGTATCGGGGAACCCTACAATGAGCAGTTCTTC	CASSIGEPYNEQFF
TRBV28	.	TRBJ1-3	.	TGTGCCAGCACCTTGGGGGGTGGGGTTCGCTCTGGAAACACCATATATTTT	CASTLGGGVRSGNTIYF
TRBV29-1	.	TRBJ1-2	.	TGCAGCGTTGCTCGGGGATTCGGCTATGGCTACACCTTC	CSVARGFGYGYTF
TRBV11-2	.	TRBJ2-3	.	TGTGCCAGCAGCTTAGAGTCTCGGGTAGGAGAGGGTACGCAGTATTTT	CASSLESRVGEGTQYF
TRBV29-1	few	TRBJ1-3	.	TGCAGCGCATCCATTGGAAACACCATATATTTT	CSASIGNTIYF
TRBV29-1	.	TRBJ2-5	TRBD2	TGCAGCGCTAGAGGGGTCCGACTAGCGGGAGCGGGAGAGACCCAGTACTTC	CSARGVRLAGAGETQYF
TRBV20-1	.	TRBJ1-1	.	TGCAGTGCTAGAAGTGACTTTGAAGCTTTCTTT	CSARSDFEAFF
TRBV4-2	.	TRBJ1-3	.	TGTGCCAGCAGCTCTGGCAAAGACTCTGGAAACACCATATATTTT	CASSSGKDSGNTIYF
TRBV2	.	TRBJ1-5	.	TGTGCCAGCGGGACATCCAATAGCAATCAGCCCCAGCATTTT	CASGTSNSNQPQHF
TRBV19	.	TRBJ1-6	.	TGTGCCAGTAGTATGGAGGATTCACCCCTCCACTTT	CASSMEDSPLHF
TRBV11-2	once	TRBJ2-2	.	TGTGCCAGCAGCAGCTACGGCGGGGAGCTGTTTTTT	CASSSYGGELFF
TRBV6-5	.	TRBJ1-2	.	TGTGCCAGCAGTTCAACCAGCGGAGGGTTGCACTATGGCTACACCTTC	CASSSTSGGLHYGYTF
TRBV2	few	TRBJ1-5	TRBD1	TGTGCCAGCAGTGTGGACAGGGCTAGCAATCAGCCCCAGCATTTT	CASSVDRASNQPQHF
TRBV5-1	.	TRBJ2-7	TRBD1	TGCGCCAGCAGCTTGGTCCCAGGGGGCTCCTACGAGCAGTACTTC	CASSLVPGGSYEQYF
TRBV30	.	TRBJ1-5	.	TGTGCCTGGAGCCAAGGACAGAGCGATCAGCCCCAGCATTTT	CAWSQGQSDQPQHF
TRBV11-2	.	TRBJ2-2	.	TGTGCCAGCAGCTTAGATCCCCCAGGGAACACCGGGGAGCTGTTTTTT	CASSLDPPGNTGELFF